This entry features one T cell receptor (beta chain) sequence. As for time point: newly diagnosed, previously untreated cHL patient sample. Negative selection with magnetic separation was used to purify CD4+ T cells from thawed PBMCs. Newly diagnosed, untreated classical Hodgkin lymphoma PBMCs provided comparison. Germline values: CDR1 SEHNR, CDR2 FQNEAQ (reference sequence). After removal of 4 bases from V and 4 bases from J, the junction contained 7 bases not matched to a gene. The CDR3 sequence is 14 residues long. TCRdb's copy holds only in-frame clones and misses some; the assay was immunoSEQ multiplex PCR. The repertoire includes some 16,000 clones, 80% to 95% of them detected once, and roughly 0.5% sits in the top ten. This record comes from a study of PD-1 blockade in classical Hodgkin lymphoma.

The receptor was isolated from a human donor with classical Hodgkin lymphoma. This chain joins TRBV7-9 and TRBJ2-7; 7 bases are shared with TRBD2. Sequenced input: CD4+ T cells from blood. The CDR3 here is CASSSIWEGYEQYF. DNA for the CDR3: TGTGCCAGCAGCTCGATATGGGAGGGGTACGAGCAGTACTTC.